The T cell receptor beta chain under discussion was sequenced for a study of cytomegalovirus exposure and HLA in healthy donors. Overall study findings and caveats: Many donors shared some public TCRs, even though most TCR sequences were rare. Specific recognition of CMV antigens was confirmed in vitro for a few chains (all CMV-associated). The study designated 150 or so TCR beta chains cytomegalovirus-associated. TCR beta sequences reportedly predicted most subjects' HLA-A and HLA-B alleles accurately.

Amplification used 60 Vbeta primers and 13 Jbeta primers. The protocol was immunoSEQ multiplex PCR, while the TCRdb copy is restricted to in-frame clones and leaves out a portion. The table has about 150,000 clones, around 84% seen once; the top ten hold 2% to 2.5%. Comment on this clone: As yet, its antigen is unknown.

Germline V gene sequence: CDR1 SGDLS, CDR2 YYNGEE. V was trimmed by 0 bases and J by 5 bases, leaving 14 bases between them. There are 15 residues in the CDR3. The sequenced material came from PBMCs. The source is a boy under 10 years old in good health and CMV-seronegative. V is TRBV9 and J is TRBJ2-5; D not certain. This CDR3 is CASSVGGPERETQYF. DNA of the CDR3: TGTGCCAGCAGCGTAGGAGGTCCTGAGAGGGAGACCCAGTACTTC.